These T cell receptor beta chains were read from a single sample in a study of cytomegalovirus exposure and HLA in healthy donors. The method was immunoSEQ multiplex PCR; TCRdb's version includes in-frame clones alone and lacks a portion of them. The table lists about 110,000 clones. The sample taken for sequencing was PBMCs. These TCRs come from a man aged 45-60 years in good health and CMV-seronegative. Each CDR3 is given without its conserved first and last residue.

TRBJ2-3	TRBV4-3	ASSQDSSGRADTQY
TRBJ1-4	TRBV27	ASSLSKTEKLF
TRBJ1-6	TRBV6-1	ASTRNSPLH
TRBJ2-2	TRBV7-8	ASRKTSGDTGELF
TRBJ2-5	TRBV2	ATSGYQETQY
TRBJ1-3	TRBV19	ATTTGRLSGNTIY
TRBJ1-1	TRBV2	ASTRIAEAF
TRBJ1-1	TRBV7-8	ASSSDQGARTEAF
TRBJ1-2	TRBV9	ASSGDRVRGYGYT
TRBJ1-5	TRBV4-3	ASSQGDGRNQPQH
TRBJ2-7	TRBV7-9	ASSFNAGERSYEQY
TRBJ1-2	TRBV29-1	SVEKGGQGANGYT
TRBJ1-5	TRBV9	ASSANRDSNQPQH
TRBJ2-7	TRBV12-5	ATSRGQGRREQY
TRBJ2-2	TRBV14	ASSNTRTGELF
TRBJ1-2	TRBV6-5	ASSYAGTGTHGYT
TRBJ2-1	TRBV30	AWSSGSSYNEQF
TRBJ1-4	TRBV4-2	ASSREGVGGPDEKLF
TRBJ1-2	TRBV4-3	ASSRDSYDYGYT
TRBJ2-5	TRBV7-2	ASSLGPRGTIEKETQY
TRBJ1-2	TRBV10-3	AISDRGPNYGYT
TRBJ2-7	TRBV19	ASGQGAYEQY
TRBJ2-7	TRBV6-6	ASKSGPRSYEQY
TRBJ2-7	TRBV5-6	ASSLVGGEQY
TRBJ2-5	TRBV21-1	ASSLEIAEQETQY
TRBJ1-2	TRBV18	ASSPRDDRGRSYGYT
TRBJ1-5	TRBV4-2	ASRLTGVGQPQH
TRBJ2-1	TRBV7-9	ASSMTSGGHNEQF
TRBJ1-2	TRBV5-4	ASRPGQNYGYT
TRBJ1-1	TRBV25-1	ASSGGSGQGYTEAF
TRBJ1-1	TRBV4-3	ASSQADRNTEAF
TRBJ1-3	TRBV6-6	AGGSGQGVGNTIY
TRBJ1-2	TRBV9	ASSQVGTGGSGGYT
TRBJ2-1	TRBV4-3	ASSQAGGQDNEQF
TRBJ1-4	TRBV5-1	ASSLAGGLSTNEKLF
TRBJ1-1	TRBV29-1	SAFLQGVNTEAF
TRBJ1-2	TRBV6-5	ASSPLDRFYGYT
TRBJ1-2	TRBV19	ASSITTAVYGYT
TRBJ2-7	TRBV4-1	ASSSDRELATYEQY
TRBJ1-6	TRBV5-6	ASSSRGSYNSPLH
TRBJ2-1	TRBV19	ASSIVPGGNEQF
TRBJ2-4	TRBV7-2	ASSPLGGGAKNIQY
TRBJ1-3	TRBV9	ASSPRDRGLGNTIY
TRBJ1-1	TRBV19	ASSYYTEAF
TRBJ1-2	TRBV6-5	ASYFYRGADYGYT
TRBJ1-1	TRBV25-1	ASSEYGAIPYL
TRBJ1-5	TRBV27	ASSRQGPGAQH
TRBJ1-4	TRBV7-2	ASSSTQGEKLF
TRBJ1-5	TRBV30	AWSVHRGSGQPQH
TRBJ1-5	TRBV4-1	ASSHVQGAYQPQH
TRBJ1-2	TRBV4-3	ASSSIQGPSNYGYS
TRBJ2-7	TRBV19	ASSNGAAYEQY
TRBJ1-2	TRBV10-1	ASSDRVDYGYT
TRBJ2-6	TRBV5-4	ASSSRATGPGANVLT
TRBJ2-7	TRBV2	ARGTGGLNEQY
TRBJ2-7	TRBV14	ASSQGGDGYYEQY
TRBJ2-5	TRBV5-1	ASSPLTLEVETQY
TRBJ2-5	TRBV4-3	ASSHGGLAGGKTQY
TRBJ2-1	TRBV7-9	ASSLGGLADSYNEQF